The clone carrying this T cell receptor beta chain turned up a few times. The antigen is not known. Trimming took 3 bases from V and 5 from J, leaving 17 bases between them. CDR3 size: 15 residues. Germline V gene lookup returns CDR1 SQVTM and CDR2 ANQGSEA. Clones were read by immunoSEQ multiplex PCR, and TCRdb kept only the in-frame ones, dropping some. The sample records roughly 140,000 clones, around nine tenths being singletons. This sample was taken from a study of T cell responses to AZD1222 COVID-19 vaccine. Study-level background: Second-dose timings of about 4 or about 12 weeks were pooled. Study-wide results and caveats: Baseline seropositives among AZD1222 recipients totaled only five to seven. Clonal diversity may have been underestimated in mostly white British donors.

Source: peripheral blood, taken on day 0 of AZD1222 vaccination. The gene calls are TRBV29-1 and TRBJ2-1; D possibly matches TRBD1 or TRBD2 (6 bases each). The sequence was obtained from an adult in good health. CDR3 DNA sequence: TGCAGCGTTGAGGTTCTTGGGGGCGGGGACAATGAGCAGTTCTTC. Translation: CSVEVLGGGDNEQFF.